This TCR beta chain was captured by sequencing in a study of Graves' ophthalmopathy and Graves' hyperthyroidism. The CDR3 is 14 amino acids. Germline assignment: CDR1 SEHNR and CDR2 FQNEAQ (reference sequence). The J segment lost 5 bases and the V segment lost 5 bases, leaving 7 bases of the junction unmatched. From RNA, the CDR3 regions of TCR beta chains were amplified and sequenced. First-round RT-PCR relied on HTBI primers, and a second-round multiplex PCR came next. MiXCR was run by TCRdb on the multiplex PCR reads, yielding one entry per CDR3 protein. The sample includes around 590,000 distinct CDR3 sequences, just under 40% of them seen just once.

The sample comprised peripheral blood or thyroid tissue (not recorded which). This TCR came from an adult man with Graves' hyperthyroidism. V gene TRBV7-9 combines with J gene TRBJ2-7; 9 bases align to TRBD1. The CDR3 loop is CASSGQGKADEQYF. In nucleotides, the CDR3 is TGTGCCAGCAGCGGACAGGGGAAGGCGGACGAGCAGTACTTC.